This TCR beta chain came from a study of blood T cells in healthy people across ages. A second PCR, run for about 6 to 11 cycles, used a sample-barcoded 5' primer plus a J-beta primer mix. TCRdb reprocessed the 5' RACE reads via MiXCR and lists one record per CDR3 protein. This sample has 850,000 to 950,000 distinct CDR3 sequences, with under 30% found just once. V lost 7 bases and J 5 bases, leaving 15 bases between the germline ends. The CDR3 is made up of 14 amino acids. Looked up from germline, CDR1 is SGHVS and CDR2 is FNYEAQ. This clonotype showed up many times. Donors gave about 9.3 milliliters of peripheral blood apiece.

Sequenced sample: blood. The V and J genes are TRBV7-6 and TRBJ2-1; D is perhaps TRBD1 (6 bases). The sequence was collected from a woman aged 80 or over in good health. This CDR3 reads CASNSRTENNEQFF. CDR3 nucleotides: TGTGCCAGCAACTCCCGGACAGAGAACAATGAGCAGTTCTTC.